Below are 20 T cell receptor beta chains sequenced from a single sample in a study of CD8 T cells in Susac syndrome. Random-hexamer reverse transcription was applied to roughly 0.45 to 1 ug RNA. MiXCR was run by TCRdb on the immunoSEQ multiplex PCR reads, yielding one entry per CDR3 protein. The sample holds some 180,000 distinct CDR3 sequences, approximately 94% seen once. The sample was CD4+ T cells from PBMCs. The receptors originated from a human donor in good health.

V gene TRBV27 combines with J gene TRBJ2-1; perhaps TRBD2 as D (5 bases). Trimming took off 5 bases at V and 2 bases at J, with 19 bases between the two ends. The CDR3 loop spans 17 amino acids. Germline V gene data show CDR1 as MNHEY and CDR2 as SMNVEV (reference sequence). CDR3 loop: CASSPLRSGGTYNEQFF. The CDR3 DNA is TGTGCCAGCAGTCCCTTACGGTCCGGAGGCACCTACAATGAGCAGTTCTTC.

This rearrangement joins TRBV27 to TRBJ2-7; D gene unclear. V was clipped by 3 bases and J by 7 bases, with 4 bases between them. The germline V gene has CDR1 MNHEY and CDR2 SMNVEV (reference sequence). The CDR3 runs 10 residues. The CDR3 nucleotides are TGTGCCAGCAGTTTGGGGGAGCAGTACTTC. Protein product: CASSLGEQYF.

V is TRBV30 and J is TRBJ2-3; D gene ambiguous. The V gene lost 2 bases and the J gene lost 2 bases, with 2 bases spanning the gap. The CDR3 covers 11 residues. The germline V gene has CDR1 GTSNPN and CDR2 SVGIG (reference sequence). The CDR3 sequence: CAWSSTDTQYF. For the CDR3, the DNA is TGTGCCTGGAGTTCCACAGATACGCAGTATTTT.

The chain joins TRBV20-1 to TRBJ2-2, with unresolved D. The V gene lost 3 bases and the J gene lost 2 bases, with 4 bases spanning the gap. The CDR3 is made up of 12 amino acids. Germline V lookup: CDR1 DFQATT, CDR2 SNEGSKA (reference sequence). The CDR3 loop reads CSARPNTGELFF. The DNA of the CDR3 is TGCAGTGCTAGGCCAAACACCGGGGAGCTGTTTTTT.

V gene TRBV12-3 or TRBV12-4 combines with J gene TRBJ2-2; the D gene could be TRBD1 or TRBD2 (5 bases each). V was pared by 7 bases and J by 3 bases, with 12 bases between. CDR3 length: 14 residues. The CDR3 is CASTPGPYTGELFF. Here the CDR3 DNA reads TGTGCCAGCACCCCGGGACCATACACCGGGGAGCTGTTTTTT.

The CDR3: CSATSIYEQYF. The CDR3 region has the DNA TGCAGTGCTACCTCTATCTACGAGCAGTACTTC. This chain connects TRBV20-1 to TRBJ2-7, with D uncertain. The CDR3 has 11 residues. Germline V lookup: CDR1 DFQATT, CDR2 SNEGSKA (reference sequence). Trimming took 4 bases from V and 3 from J, leaving 7 bases between them.

The CDR3 loop is CASRRGQGHLNEQFF. The CDR3 bases are TGTGCCAGCAGACGGGGACAGGGGCATCTAAATGAGCAGTTCTTC. J is TRBJ2-1 and V is TRBV6-5, with 10 bases that match TRBD1. Germline V gene sequence: CDR1 MNHEY, CDR2 SVGAGI. V trimming: 6 bases; J trimming: 7 bases; junction bases outside the gene matches: 9. There are 15 residues in the CDR3.

The count of this clonotype is one. The chain has TRBV30 and TRBJ1-1; no reliable D call. Trimming removed 4 bases from V and 1 base from J, with 10 bases in between. The CDR3 is 13 amino acids. Per germline, CDR1 GTSNPN and CDR2 SVGIG (reference sequence). CDR3 bases: TGTGCCTGGAAGGTCATACGGAACACTGAAGCTTTCTTT. Translation gives CAWKVIRNTEAFF.

A single count supports this clonotype. This chain links TRBV18 with TRBJ1-1; possible D gene TRBD1, 5 bases. The V end was cut by 4 bases, the J end by 7 bases, with 10 bases between. CDR1 is KGHSH, CDR2 LQKENI, per germline. The CDR3 consists of 12 residues. In DNA form, the CDR3 reads TGTGCCAGCTCACTTGACCAGGGTGAAGCTTTCTTT. It yields the protein CASSLDQGEAFF.

This rearrangement joins TRBV12-3 or TRBV12-4 to TRBJ2-7, with 13 bases aligning to TRBD2. V trimming: 3 bases; J trimming: 9 bases; junction bases outside the gene matches: 5. CDR3 length: 14 residues. The CDR3 DNA reads as TGTGCCAGCAGTTTCGGACTAGCGGGAGAGCGGCAGTACTTC. Its translation: CASSFGLAGERQYF.

The chain carries TRBV30 and TRBJ2-1; D not certain. The length of the CDR3 is 15 residues. Trimming took off 0 bases at V and 2 bases at J, with 11 bases between the two ends. Looked up from germline, CDR1 is GTSNPN and CDR2 is SVGIG (reference sequence). The CDR3 DNA reads as TGTGCCTGGAGTGTCCCCGGAAGCCCCTACAATGAGCAGTTCTTC. Its translation is CAWSVPGSPYNEQFF.

V is TRBV25-1 and J is TRBJ1-1; unclear D gene. CDR3 size: 14 residues. Trimming cost V 8 bases and J 0 bases, with 13 bases left between them. Germline-derived CDR1 and CDR2 are MGHDK and SYGVNS. CDR3 region: CASGPAGMNTEAFF. The CDR3 DNA follows: TGTGCCAGCGGCCCCGCAGGCATGAACACTGAAGCTTTCTTT.

The J gene is TRBJ1-1, the V gene TRBV20-1, with D perhaps TRBD1 (5 bases). CDR3 size: 14 residues. The germline gives CDR1 DFQATT, CDR2 SNEGSKA (reference sequence). V shed 8 bases and J shed 1 base, with 17 bases lying between them. CDR3 sequence: CSPAGTEKNTEAFF. For the CDR3, the DNA is TGCAGTCCAGCAGGGACTGAAAAGAACACTGAAGCTTTCTTT.

The gene calls are TRBV20-1 and TRBJ2-7, with 10 nucleotides matching TRBD2. Germline assignment: CDR1 DFQATT and CDR2 SNEGSKA (reference sequence). V lost 2 bases, J lost 3 bases, and 4 bases stayed unmatched. The CDR3 runs to 14 residues. CDR3: CSARWASGSYEQYF. The CDR3 nucleotides are TGCAGTGCTAGATGGGCTAGCGGGAGCTACGAGCAGTACTTC.

The J gene is TRBJ2-3, the V gene TRBV5-4, with a weak D call TRBD2 (5 bases). V was cut by 4 bases and J by 0 bases, with 18 bases left in between. This CDR3 has 17 residues. Germline loops: CDR1 SGHNT, CDR2 YYREEE (reference sequence). The CDR3 DNA reads TGTGCCAGCAGCCGGGGATCTCGCTCATCTAGCACAGATACGCAGTATTTT. This encodes CASSRGSRSSSTDTQYF.

This chain joins TRBV29-1 and TRBJ2-7; D is possibly TRBD1 or TRBD2 (6 bases each). CDR1 and CDR2 from the germline V gene are SQVTM and ANQGSEA. CDR3 length: 14 residues. V lost 4 bases and J lost 0, with 13 bases in between. The CDR3 protein is CSVGPRGVSYEQYF. The CDR3 DNA reads TGCAGCGTTGGTCCGAGGGGGGTCTCCTACGAGCAGTACTTC.

DNA for the CDR3: TGCAGTGCACCCCACGACACTGAAGCTTTCTTT. Encoded protein: CSAPHDTEAFF. The gene calls are TRBV20-1 and TRBJ1-1; D is uncertain. The CDR3 covers 11 residues. In germline, CDR1 is DFQATT, CDR2 SNEGSKA (reference sequence). Trimming shortened V by 6 bases and J by 3 bases, and 8 bases separated the two germline ends.

The chain couples TRBV9 to TRBJ2-1; the D is unclear. CDR1 SGDLS and CDR2 YYNGEE come from the germline V gene. The CDR3 has 14 amino acids. Trimming removed 0 bases at V and 4 bases at J, with 8 bases between. CDR3 loop: CASSVETAYNEQFF. In DNA, the CDR3 is TGTGCCAGCAGCGTAGAGACGGCGTACAATGAGCAGTTCTTC.

The J gene is TRBJ2-3, the V gene TRBV23-1; 10 bases line up with TRBD1. TRBV23-1 is an ORF for which the function is uncertain. Unmatched junction bases numbered 14, after V lost 0 bases and J lost 8 bases. The CDR3 has 18 residues. The CDR3 region is CASSQSQGTGATVGTQYF. The CDR3 DNA follows: TGCGCCAGCAGTCAATCTCAGGGGACAGGGGCCACCGTCGGTACGCAGTATTTT.

This rearrangement joins TRBV27 to TRBJ2-1, with D maybe TRBD1 (6 bases). The V gene lost 10 bases and the J gene lost 7 bases, with 14 bases spanning the gap. The length of the CDR3 is 12 residues. The germline CDR1 and CDR2 sequences are MNHEY and SMNVEV (reference sequence). This CDR3 is CATRTGWNEQFF. The CDR3 DNA sequence: TGTGCCACCCGCACAGGGTGGAATGAGCAGTTCTTC.